Detailed here is one T cell receptor beta chain. Its specificity is not known. The data stem from a study of T cells in narcolepsy. The overall study: Patients with NT1 or NT2 and healthy control donors were enrolled.

The CDR3 is 12 amino acids. The germline CDR1 and CDR2 sequences are MNHNY and SVGAGI (reference sequence). The V end lost 6 bases, the J end lost 11 bases, and 14 bases lay between the germline ends. Whole-study findings and limits: Healthy controls reportedly lacked the autoreactive clonotypes serially found in patients' blood. Same-patient CSF and blood CD4+ T cell clonotypes included HCRT-specific and TRIB2-specific autoreactive ones. In some patient and control memory CD4+ samples, autoreactive clones were absent.

Clones were sequenced by immunoSEQ multiplex PCR, and TCRdb holds only the in-frame ones, with some missing. The sample has tens of thousands of clones, around 87% seen once. Sequenced sample: memory (CD45RA-) CD4+ T cells from blood. V usage is TRBV6-6 and J usage is TRBJ2-4; either TRBD1 or TRBD2 may fit D (5 bases each). The receptor was isolated from a human donor in good health. DNA for the CDR3: TGTGCCAGCAGCCAAGGGGACGGCCTTCAGTACTTC. This translates into CASSQGDGLQYF.